These 29 T cell receptor beta chains originate from one sample sequenced in a study of blood T cell repertoires in COVID-19. Sequencing used immunoSEQ multiplex PCR; TCRdb keeps in-frame clones, though not all of them. The table lists around 190,000 clones, approximately 87% of them singletons. Sample: peripheral blood. These receptor sequences come from a man aged 65 to 79 with active or convalescent COVID-19.

The chain uses TRBV30 and TRBJ1-1, with no clear D. Germline CDR1 and CDR2: GTSNPN and SVGIG (reference sequence). The CDR3 length is 14 residues. Trimming cost V 1 base and J 6 bases, with 15 bases left between them. The CDR3 loop reads CAWSASSLYAEAFF. CDR3 sequence (DNA): TGTGCCTGGAGTGCCTCCTCACTATATGCTGAAGCTTTCTTT.

The gene calls are TRBV13 and TRBJ1-2; D not certain. The length of the CDR3 is 13 residues. With 3 bases removed from V and 2 bases from J, the gap between germline ends came to 7 bases. CDR1 PRHDT and CDR2 FYEKMQ come from the germline V gene (reference sequence). The CDR3 here is CASSFTVNYGYTF. In nucleotides, the CDR3 is TGTGCCAGCAGCTTCACGGTCAACTATGGCTACACCTTC.

The chain recombines TRBV7-2 with TRBJ1-6; TRBD1 agrees at 10 bases. The CDR3 length is 15 residues. Germline assignment: CDR1 SGHTA and CDR2 FQGNSA. After removal of 7 bases from V and 7 bases from J, the junction contained 7 bases not matched to a gene. CDR3 in amino acids: CASTFDRGRNSPLHF. CDR3 sequence (DNA): TGTGCCAGCACATTCGACAGGGGGCGAAATTCACCCCTCCACTTT. The entire variable domain, with the rest obtained from reference TRBV7-2 and TRBJ1-6, is as follows: GAGVSQSPSNKVTEKGKDVELRCDPISGHTALYWYRQSLGQGLEFLIYFQGNSAPDKSGLPSDRFSAERTGGSVSTLTIQRTQQEDSAVYLCASTFDRGRNSPLHFGNGTRLTVT.

The chain joins TRBV6-1 to TRBJ1-2; possibly TRBD1 for D (5 bases). The CDR3 consists of 14 residues. The V gene's germline CDR1 is MNHNS and CDR2 SASEGT. The V gene lost 7 bases and the J gene lost 4 bases, with 16 bases spanning the gap. As DNA, the CDR3 is TGTGCCAGCAACGGCGGGGGTCGGGTCTATGGCTACACCTTC. The encoded protein is CASNGGGRVYGYTF.

This CDR3 reads CASGLSGSGDTQYF. CDR3 bases: TGTGCTAGTGGTCTGAGCGGGAGTGGGGATACGCAGTATTTT. The chain uses TRBV12-5 and TRBJ2-3; TRBD2 matches 8 bases. J gave up 6 bases and V 5 bases, and 7 bases lay outside the gene matches. Looked up from germline, CDR1 is LGHNT and CDR2 is FRNRAP. There are 14 residues in the CDR3.

V is TRBV19 and J is TRBJ1-2, with 7 bases lining up with TRBD1. This CDR3 contains 15 residues. Losses at the gene ends were 6 bases for V and 0 bases for J; bases not matched to a gene: 7. Germline assignment: CDR1 LNHDA and CDR2 SQIVND (reference sequence). The CDR3, as DNA: TGTGCCAGTAGGAATTCGGGACAGTCTAACTATGGCTACACCTTC. It translates to CASRNSGQSNYGYTF.

The genes are TRBV19 and TRBJ1-5; 9 bases fit TRBD1. From germline, CDR1 is LNHDA and CDR2 SQIVND (reference sequence). The trim removed 6 bases at V and 1 base at J, leaving 4 bases unmatched. The CDR3 spans 15 residues. CDR3 residues: CASRDRGRSNQPQHF. The CDR3 DNA follows: TGTGCCAGTAGAGACAGGGGGAGAAGCAATCAGCCCCAGCATTTT.

CDR3 bases: TGCGCCAGCAGCCTGGGGGAGCTTCGGGAGACCCAGTACTTC. Residues: CASSLGELRETQYF. The V gene is TRBV5-1, the J gene TRBJ2-5, with D perhaps assigned TRBD1 or TRBD2 (5 bases each). The CDR3 is 14 residues long. The V and J ends lost 4 bases and 5 bases respectively, with 15 bases between them. The germline gives CDR1 SGHRS, CDR2 YFSETQ.

This chain uses TRBV7-9 with TRBJ1-5; perhaps TRBD1 as D (6 bases). Germline-derived CDR1 and CDR2 are SEHNR and FQNEAQ (reference sequence). There are 17 residues in the CDR3. Trimming left V 0 bases short and J 2 bases short, with 14 bases between. This CDR3 reads CASSLAGHREGNQPQHF. The CDR3 DNA reads TGTGCCAGCAGCTTAGCGGGACACCGGGAGGGCAATCAGCCCCAGCATTTT.

This chain links TRBV5-4 with TRBJ1-3; no reliable D call. This CDR3 comprises 14 residues. V lost 5 bases and J 4 bases, leaving 13 bases between the germline ends. Germline-derived CDR1 and CDR2 are SGHNT and YYREEE (reference sequence). The DNA of the CDR3 is TGTGCCAGCAGTCACCCGGCGGCCGGAAACACCATATATTTT. This gives the protein CASSHPAAGNTIYF.

The chain carries TRBV28 and TRBJ1-3; TRBD1 matches 7 bases. The V segment lost 7 bases and the J segment 2 bases; nucleotides outside the gene matches: 5. CDR1 and CDR2 (germline): MDHEN, SYDVKM. This CDR3 comprises 14 residues. The CDR3 loop is CASTTGKAGNTIYF. The CDR3 region has the DNA TGTGCCAGCACGACAGGGAAGGCTGGAAACACCATATATTTT.

As to this clone: Other DNA variants within this sample encode the same CDR3. The chain couples TRBV18 to TRBJ2-7; tentatively, D is TRBD1 (5 bases). The germline CDR1 and CDR2 sequences are KGHSH and LQKENI. The length of the CDR3 is 13 residues. V lost 3 bases, J lost 3 bases, and 9 bases lay in between. The DNA of the CDR3 is TGTGCCAGCTCACCTCCCGGACACTACGAGCAGTACTTC. It is translated as CASSPPGHYEQYF.

The chain recombines TRBV9 with TRBJ1-6; no firm D call. Germline V gene data show CDR1 as SGDLS and CDR2 as YYNGEE. V lost 5 bases and J lost 8, with 11 bases in between. This CDR3 comprises 13 residues. CDR3 DNA: TGTGCCAGCAGGGCGGATAGAGATTCACCCCTCCACTTT. It codes for CASRADRDSPLHF.

This sequence joins TRBV2 and TRBJ2-1, with 13 bases that match TRBD2. Germline CDR1 is SNHLY and CDR2 is FYNNEI. CDR3 length equals 14 residues. V gave up 7 bases and J gave up 9 bases; unmatched junction bases: 6. CDR3 bases: TGTGCCAGCAAGTGGACTAGCGGGGGAGCTGAGCAGTTCTTC. Translation: CASKWTSGGAEQFF.

This clone is a singleton in its sample. V usage is TRBV29-1 and J usage is TRBJ1-2; possibly TRBD1 for D (6 bases). The CDR3 is made up of 17 amino acids. Germline V lookup: CDR1 SQVTM, CDR2 ANQGSEA. Trimming stripped 1 base from V and 5 bases from J, with 23 bases between. The CDR3 DNA sequence: TGCAGCGTTGAAGTCTCCCTCTCCGATGACAGGCGATATGGCTACACCTTC. Translated, it gives CSVEVSLSDDRRYGYTF. Together with reference TRBV29-1 and TRBJ1-2, the CDR3 gives the full variable domain: SAVISQKPSRDICQRGTSLTIQCQVDSQVTMMFWYRQQPGQSLTLIATANQGSEATYESGFVIDKFPISRPNLTFSTLTVSNMSPEDSSIYLCSVEVSLSDDRRYGYTFGSGTRLTVV.

The chain combines TRBV28 with TRBJ2-2; D is unclear. CDR3 length equals 11 residues. Trimming removed 3 bases at V and 6 bases at J, with 2 bases between. The V gene's germline CDR1 is MDHEN and CDR2 SYDVKM. For the CDR3, the DNA is TGTGCCAGCAGTTTCTCCGGGGAGCTGTTTTTT. As protein: CASSFSGELFF.

A single count supports this clone. V and J are TRBV19 and TRBJ1-1; D might be TRBD1 (5 bases). The CDR3 extends over 15 amino acids. The germline V and J ends were trimmed by 5 bases and 4 bases, with 17 bases remaining between them. Germline values: CDR1 LNHDA, CDR2 SQIVND (reference sequence). CDR3 sequence (DNA): TGTGCCAGTAGTTTAAACAGGATAAGCAGCACTGAAGCTTTCTTT. This gives the protein CASSLNRISSTEAFF.

The chain carries TRBV27 and TRBJ2-2; the match to TRBD1 covers 11 bases. The length of the CDR3 is 16 residues. CDR1 and CDR2 from the germline V gene are MNHEY and SMNVEV (reference sequence). With V trimmed by 4 bases and J by 5 bases, 6 bases remained unmatched. CDR3 in DNA: TGTGCCAGCAGTTCGGGACAGGGGGGAAAAACCGGGGAGCTGTTTTTT. The encoded protein is CASSSGQGGKTGELFF.

Concerning this clone itself: Its ends do not fully match the called genes, so a read error is possible. The chain carries TRBV12-5 and TRBJ1-1; a possible D gene is TRBD1 (5 bases). Germline-derived CDR1 and CDR2 are LGHNT and FRNRAP. This CDR3 has 12 residues. CDR3 sequence (DNA): TGTGCTAGTGCCATGGGGGGTCAGGAGTCAACCTTT. It is translated as CASAMGGQESTF.

This clone was recorded a few times. The chain joins TRBV5-5 to TRBJ2-7, with D unresolved. V was clipped by 4 bases and J by 3 bases, with 5 bases between them. Germline V gene lookup returns CDR1 SGHKS and CDR2 YYEKEE (reference sequence). This CDR3 is 11 amino acids long. CDR3 in DNA: TGTGCCAGCAGCCCCTTCTACGAGCAGTACTTC. Its protein is CASSPFYEQYF. Full variable domain (remainder filled in from reference TRBV5-5 and TRBJ2-7): DAGVTQSPTHLIKTRGQQVTLRCSPISGHKSVSWYQQVLGQGPQFIFQYYEKEERGRGNFPDRFSARQFPNYSSELNVNALLLGDSALYLCASSPFYEQYFGPGTRLTVT.

The chain employs TRBV9 and TRBJ2-5; weak D call: TRBD1 (5 bases). Germline CDR1 reads SGDLS; CDR2 reads YYNGEE. V was clipped by 0 bases and J by 4 bases, with 13 bases between them. This CDR3 region has 15 residues. The CDR3 spells CASSVGVARAETQYF. The CDR3 DNA follows: TGTGCCAGCAGCGTAGGGGTAGCCAGGGCAGAGACCCAGTACTTC.

In its sample, this clone was seen once. The V call is TRBV5-1, the J call TRBJ2-2; no clear D gene. V lost 0 bases and J 4 bases, leaving 10 bases between the germline ends. The CDR3 is 15 residues long. Looked up from germline, CDR1 is SGHRS and CDR2 is YFSETQ. CDR3 residues: CASSLGGLRTGELFF. The CDR3 DNA follows: TGCGCCAGCAGCTTGGGCGGATTGCGCACCGGGGAGCTGTTTTTT. The full variable domain, with the rest looked up from reference TRBV5-1 and TRBJ2-2, is KAGVTQTPRYLIKTRGQQVTLSCSPISGHRSVSWYQQTPGQGLQFLFEYFSETQRNKGNFPGRFSGRQFSNSRSEMNVSTLELGDSALYLCASSLGGLRTGELFFGEGSRLTVL.

V is TRBV28 and J is TRBJ1-5, with D unresolved. The CDR3 consists of 12 residues. V gave up 3 bases and J gave up 2 bases, with 2 bases separating them. Per germline, CDR1 MDHEN and CDR2 SYDVKM. The chain's CDR3 is CASSFGNQPQHF. The CDR3 coding sequence is TGTGCCAGCAGTTTCGGCAATCAGCCCCAGCATTTT.

J is TRBJ1-1 and V is TRBV27, with unresolved D. The CDR3 is made up of 11 amino acids. The V gene lost 7 bases and the J gene lost 6 bases, with 9 bases spanning the gap. CDR1 and CDR2 (germline): MNHEY, SMNVEV (reference sequence). The CDR3 spells CASNRGSEAFF. The CDR3 region has the DNA TGTGCCAGCAATAGAGGATCTGAAGCTTTCTTT.

The chain employs TRBV7-2 and TRBJ2-7; the D gene is possibly TRBD1 (5 bases). The length of the CDR3 is 14 residues. Between the trimmed V and J ends, which lost 1 base and 5 bases, there was a span of 12 bases. Germline loops: CDR1 SGHTA, CDR2 FQGNSA. CDR3 sequence: CASSLDGQGNEQYF. CDR3 sequence (DNA): TGTGCCAGCAGCTTAGATGGGCAGGGAAACGAGCAGTACTTC.

The chain carries TRBV14 and TRBJ2-6; TRBD2 might be the D (5 bases). CDR3 length: 17 amino acids. Trimming removed 0 bases at V and 4 bases at J, with 13 bases between. In germline, CDR1 is SGHDN, CDR2 FVKESK. The CDR3: CASSQEGSVSGANVLTF. CDR3 coding DNA: TGTGCCAGCAGCCAAGAGGGGAGCGTTTCGGGGGCCAACGTCCTGACTTTC.

This chain joins TRBV5-1 and TRBJ2-2, with D uncertain. Germline CDR1 reads SGHRS; CDR2 reads YFSETQ. V lost 6 bases to trimming and J lost 1 base, with 7 bases between them. There are 13 residues in the CDR3. CDR3 residues: CASTERNTGELFF. The DNA for the CDR3 is TGCGCCAGCACCGAGAGGAACACCGGGGAGCTGTTTTTT.

The chain carries TRBV5-1 and TRBJ2-5; D perhaps matches TRBD1 (6 bases). Trimming left V 3 bases short and J 5 bases short, with 11 bases between. The CDR3 sequence is 13 residues long. CDR1 SGHRS and CDR2 YFSETQ come from the germline V gene. The CDR3 here is CASSSGHRETQYF. Written as DNA, the CDR3 is TGCGCCAGCAGCTCGGGACACCGGGAGACCCAGTACTTC.

This chain joins TRBV27 and TRBJ1-5, with D perhaps TRBD1 (6 bases). Trimming removed 5 bases at V and 4 bases at J, with 18 bases between. Germline V CDR1 and CDR2: MNHEY, SMNVEV (reference sequence). The CDR3 is 16 residues long. The CDR3 region is CASSGQRAASNQPQHF. CDR3 sequence (DNA): TGTGCCAGCAGTGGACAGAGGGCTGCGAGTAATCAGCCCCAGCATTTT.